These T cell receptor beta chains were read from a single sample in a study of blood T cell repertoires in COVID-19. Produced via immunoSEQ multiplex PCR; TCRdb's table is partial and in-frame only. The data show about 250,000 clones, 75% to 90% seen once. The sequenced sample was PBMCs or T cells enriched from blood (not recorded which). These receptors were obtained from a young woman who had recovered from COVID-19. CDR3s leave out the opening cysteine and the closing phenylalanine or tryptophan. Clone size is shown for a subset of rows, as once, few, many or a class of expanded clone.

J: TRBJ2-7
size: .
V: TRBV27
CDR3: ASSLYQGQRYEQY

J: TRBJ2-7
size: .
V: TRBV12-5
CDR3: ASGSGNEQY

J: TRBJ1-6
size: .
V: TRBV14
CDR3: ASSLQTGFNSPLH

J: TRBJ1-5
size: .
V: TRBV2
CDR3: ASSSPGQGALEEGQPQH

J: TRBJ2-5
size: .
V: TRBV2
CDR3: ASRPGVEETQY

J: TRBJ2-5
size: .
V: TRBV7-6
CDR3: ASGSTGSGEETQY

J: TRBJ2-2
size: .
V: TRBV5-4
CDR3: ASSLRQDGELF

J: TRBJ2-1
size: once
V: TRBV2
CDR3: ASRSGTGASNEQF

J: TRBJ1-6
size: .
V: TRBV3-1/TRBV3-2
CDR3: ASSQETGQGASPLH

J: TRBJ1-5
size: .
V: TRBV6-5
CDR3: ASQGGDRVQPQH

J: TRBJ1-2
size: .
V: TRBV5-4
CDR3: ASSPWDRGISSGYT

J: TRBJ2-5
size: .
V: TRBV7-6
CDR3: ASSLDWGRLETQY

J: TRBJ1-1
size: .
V: TRBV5-1
CDR3: ASSSPGNTEAF

J: TRBJ1-1
size: few
V: TRBV7-2
CDR3: ASSLWAETEAF

J: TRBJ2-5
size: .
V: TRBV5-4
CDR3: ASSLSATEETQY

J: TRBJ1-6
size: few
V: TRBV5-1
CDR3: ASSLAGGGDSPLH

J: TRBJ1-5
size: .
V: TRBV18
CDR3: ASSPTGFGQPQH